This T cell receptor beta chain stems from a study of shared T cell receptors in the human thymus. The data were produced by immunoSEQ multiplex PCR, yet TCRdb's version contains in-frame clones alone and is incomplete. This sample yields 630,000 or so clones, of which 70% to 90% are seen a single time; roughly 0.0087% belongs to the top ten. Trimming cost V 5 bases and J 4 bases; bases outside gene matches: 12. The CDR3 sequence is 16 residues long. CDR1 and CDR2 (germline): SGHAT, FQNNGV. These data also featured in a second study, about human thymus T cells. That source notes: Corrective surgery for congenital heart defects was being performed on the healthy Finnish infants who served as donors. Thymus tissue for the work was resected from patients undergoing corrective heart surgery.

Sequenced sample: thymocytes. The clonotype originates from a boy under three years old with a congenital heart defect. The rearrangement uses TRBV11-2 and TRBJ2-7; 9 bases fit TRBD2. Written as DNA, the CDR3 is TGTGCCAGCAGCGAACCCGTAGCGGGAGAGATATACGAGCAGTACTTC. Its translation is CASSEPVAGEIYEQYF. Based on the CDR3 plus reference TRBV11-2 and TRBJ2-7, the full variable domain is EAGVAQSPRYKIIEKRQSVAFWCNPISGHATLYWYQQILGQGPKLLIQFQNNGVVDDSQLPKDRFSAERLKGVDSTLKIQPAKLEDSAVYLCASSEPVAGEIYEQYFGPGTRLTVT.